The table lists the clone carrying this TCR beta chain with many counts. Its antigen is currently unknown. The sample is drawn from a study of regulatory T cells in long-lasting Graves disease. Study overall: Antithyroid drugs had been taken by newly diagnosed Graves' patients for under 3 months. General study results and limits: Persistent Graves' patients showed less TCR diversity than newly diagnosed ones. Favoring TRBV28, TRBJ1-2 and TRBJ2-5 was a feature seen in persistent disease. New patients shared 800 to 1,000 public clonotypes, and persistent patients shared more, with 2,741.

CDR3 regions were amplified by Arm-PCR using iRepertoire HTBI primers to build TCR beta libraries. TCRdb re-analysed the multiplex PCR reads in MiXCR, keeping a single row per CDR3 protein. The data contain about 220,000 distinct CDR3 sequences, roughly 20% of them singletons. Time point defined: newly diagnosed GD, antithyroid drugs for less than 3 months. RNA from PBMCs was the source of the TCR library. The CDR3 is 17 residues long. Trimming stripped 10 bases from V and 0 bases from J, with 19 bases between. CDR1 is MDHEN and CDR2 is SYDVKM in the germline V gene. The same data also went into a second study, on T cells in Graves' hyperthyroidism and ophthalmopathy.

The source was peripheral blood mononuclear cells (PBMCs), collected at new diagnosis, from a patient treated with antithyroid drugs. This receptor was obtained from a woman aged 25 to 39 with Graves disease. J is TRBJ2-6 and V is TRBV28; D unclear. The CDR3 here is CAIPTGQTSSGANVLTF. The CDR3 DNA is TGTGCCATCCCGACCGGCCAAACGTCCTCTGGGGCCAACGTCCTGACTTTC.